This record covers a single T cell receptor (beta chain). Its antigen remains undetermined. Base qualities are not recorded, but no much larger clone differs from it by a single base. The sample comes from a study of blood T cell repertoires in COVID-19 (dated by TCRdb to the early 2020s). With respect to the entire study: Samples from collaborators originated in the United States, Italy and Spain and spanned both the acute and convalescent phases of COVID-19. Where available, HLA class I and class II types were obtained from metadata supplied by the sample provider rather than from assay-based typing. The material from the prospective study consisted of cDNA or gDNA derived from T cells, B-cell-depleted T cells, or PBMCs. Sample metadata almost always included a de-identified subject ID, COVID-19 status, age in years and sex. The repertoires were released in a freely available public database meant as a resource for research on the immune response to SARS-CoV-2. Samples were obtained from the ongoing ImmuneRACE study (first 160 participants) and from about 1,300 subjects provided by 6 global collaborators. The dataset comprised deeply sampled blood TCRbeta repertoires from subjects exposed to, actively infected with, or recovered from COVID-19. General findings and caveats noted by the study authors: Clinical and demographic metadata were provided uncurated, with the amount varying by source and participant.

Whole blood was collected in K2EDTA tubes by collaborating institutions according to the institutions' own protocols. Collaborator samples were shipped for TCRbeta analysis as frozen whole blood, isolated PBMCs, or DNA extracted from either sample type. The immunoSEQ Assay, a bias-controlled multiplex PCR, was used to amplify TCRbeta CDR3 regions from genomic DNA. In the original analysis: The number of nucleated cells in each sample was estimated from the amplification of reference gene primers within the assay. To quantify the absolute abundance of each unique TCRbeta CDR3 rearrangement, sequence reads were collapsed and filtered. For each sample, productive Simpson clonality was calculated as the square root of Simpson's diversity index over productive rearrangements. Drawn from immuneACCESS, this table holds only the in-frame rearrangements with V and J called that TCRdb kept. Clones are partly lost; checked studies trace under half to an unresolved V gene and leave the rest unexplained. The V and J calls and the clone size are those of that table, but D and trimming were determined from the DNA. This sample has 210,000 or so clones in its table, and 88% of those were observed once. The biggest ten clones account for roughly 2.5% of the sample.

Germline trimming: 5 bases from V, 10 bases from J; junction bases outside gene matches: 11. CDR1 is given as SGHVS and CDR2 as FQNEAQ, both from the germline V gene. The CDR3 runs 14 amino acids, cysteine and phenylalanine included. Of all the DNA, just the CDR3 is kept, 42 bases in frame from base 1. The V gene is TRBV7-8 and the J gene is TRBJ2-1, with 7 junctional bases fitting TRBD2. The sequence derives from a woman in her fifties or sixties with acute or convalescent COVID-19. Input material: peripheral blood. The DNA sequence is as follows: TGTGCCAGCAGCACCCAAAGGACTAGGGTGGAGCAGTTCTTC. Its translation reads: CASSTQRTRVEQFF.